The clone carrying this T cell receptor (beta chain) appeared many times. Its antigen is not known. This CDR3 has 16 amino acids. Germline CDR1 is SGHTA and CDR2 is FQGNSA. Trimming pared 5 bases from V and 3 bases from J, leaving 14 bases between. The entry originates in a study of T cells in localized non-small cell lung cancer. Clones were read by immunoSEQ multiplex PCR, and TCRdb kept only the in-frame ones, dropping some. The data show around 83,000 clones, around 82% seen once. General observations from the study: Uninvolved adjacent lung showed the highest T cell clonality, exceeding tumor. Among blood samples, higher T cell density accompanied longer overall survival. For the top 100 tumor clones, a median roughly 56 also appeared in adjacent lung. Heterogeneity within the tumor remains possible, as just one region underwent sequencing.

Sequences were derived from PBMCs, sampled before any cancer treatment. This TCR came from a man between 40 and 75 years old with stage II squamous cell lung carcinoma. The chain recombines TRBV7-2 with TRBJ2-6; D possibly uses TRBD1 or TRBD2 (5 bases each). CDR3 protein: CASSPGFGGGANVLTF. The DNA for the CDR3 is TGTGCCAGCAGCCCAGGGTTCGGAGGTGGGGCCAACGTCCTGACTTTC.